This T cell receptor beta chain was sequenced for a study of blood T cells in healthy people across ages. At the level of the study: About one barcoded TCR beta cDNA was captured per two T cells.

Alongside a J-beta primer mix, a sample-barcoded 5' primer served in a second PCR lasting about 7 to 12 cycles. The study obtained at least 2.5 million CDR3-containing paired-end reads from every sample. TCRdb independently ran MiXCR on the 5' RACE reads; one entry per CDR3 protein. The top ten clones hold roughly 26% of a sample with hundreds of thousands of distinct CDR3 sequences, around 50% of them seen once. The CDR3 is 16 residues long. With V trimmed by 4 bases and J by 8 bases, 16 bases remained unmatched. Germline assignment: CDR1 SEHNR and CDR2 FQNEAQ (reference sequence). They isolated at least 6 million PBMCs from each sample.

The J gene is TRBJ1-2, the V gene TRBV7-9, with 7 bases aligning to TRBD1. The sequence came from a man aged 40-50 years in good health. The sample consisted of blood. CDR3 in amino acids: CASSSGATTGASGYTF. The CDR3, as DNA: TGTGCCAGCAGCTCCGGGGCAACTACAGGGGCATCCGGCTACACCTTC.